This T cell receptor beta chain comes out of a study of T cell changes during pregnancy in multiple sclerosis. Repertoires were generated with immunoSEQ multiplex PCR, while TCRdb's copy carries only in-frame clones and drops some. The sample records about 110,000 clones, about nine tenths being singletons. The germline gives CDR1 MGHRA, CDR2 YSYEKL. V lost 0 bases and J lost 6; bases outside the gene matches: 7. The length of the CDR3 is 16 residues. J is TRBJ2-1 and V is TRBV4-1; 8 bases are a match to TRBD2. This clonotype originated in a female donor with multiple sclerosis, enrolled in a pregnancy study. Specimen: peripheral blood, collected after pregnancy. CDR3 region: CASSQDGLAGSNEQFF. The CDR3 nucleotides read TGCGCCAGCAGCCAAGATGGGCTAGCGGGCAGCAATGAGCAGTTCTTC.